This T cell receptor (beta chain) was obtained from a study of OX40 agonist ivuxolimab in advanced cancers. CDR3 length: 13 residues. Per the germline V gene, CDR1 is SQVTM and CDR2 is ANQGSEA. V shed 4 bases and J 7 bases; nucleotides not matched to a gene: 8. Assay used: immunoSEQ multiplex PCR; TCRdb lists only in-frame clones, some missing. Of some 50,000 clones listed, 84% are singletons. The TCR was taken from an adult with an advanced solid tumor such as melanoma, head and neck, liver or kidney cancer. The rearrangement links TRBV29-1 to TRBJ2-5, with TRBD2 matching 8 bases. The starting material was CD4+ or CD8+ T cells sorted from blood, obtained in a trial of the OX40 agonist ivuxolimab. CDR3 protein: CSVGGSGKGTQYF. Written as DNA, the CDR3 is TGCAGCGTTGGGGGTAGCGGGAAGGGGACCCAGTACTTC.